The 21 T cell receptor beta chains reported below all come from one sample, sequenced in a study. MiXCR was run by TCRdb on the 5' RACE reads, yielding one entry per CDR3 protein. Of tens of thousands of distinct CDR3 sequences in the sample, around 26% are singletons; the top ten hold roughly 3%. Sequenced sample: tumor-infiltrating memory CD4+ T cells sorted from the breast tumor. Subset defined: memory CD4+ T cells, CD4+CD45RO+CD25-. The receptors shown here come from a female donor with breast cancer.

DNA for the CDR3: TGTGCCGGCAACCACTGGAGCGGGAGCGGAAAGAACGAGCAGTACTTC. Protein sequence: CAGNHWSGSGKNEQYF. This chain uses TRBV6-2 or TRBV6-3 with TRBJ2-7; TRBD2 aligns across 8 bases. V shed 11 bases and J 5 bases; nucleotides not matched to a gene: 20. This CDR3 comprises 16 residues. The germline V gene encodes CDR1 MNHEY and CDR2 SVGEGT.

There are many counts of this clonotype. The rearrangement joins TRBV7-3 to TRBJ1-2; 7 nucleotides align to TRBD1. CDR1 and CDR2 (germline): SGHTA, FQGTGA. The CDR3 is 13 amino acids. J gave up 8 bases and V 5 bases, and 8 bases lay outside the gene matches. The CDR3 bases are TGTGCCAGCAGCCATTCTGACAGGGAGGGCTACACCTTC. Its protein product is CASSHSDREGYTF.

By sample share, this clonotype is medium-sized. The rearrangement joins TRBV7-8 to TRBJ2-7; tentatively, D is TRBD2 (6 bases). The ends were cut back, 1 base at V and 7 bases at J, with 11 bases in the middle. The CDR3 has 13 amino acids. Germline V gene data show CDR1 as SGHVS and CDR2 as FQNEAQ. The CDR3 DNA reads TGTGCCAGCAGCTTAGAGCCCGGGGGTGAGCAGTACTTC. It codes for CASSLEPGGEQYF. Together with reference TRBV7-8 and TRBJ2-7, the CDR3 gives the full variable domain: GAGVSQSPRYKVAKRGQDVALRCDPISGHVSLFWYQQALGQGPEFLTYFQNEAQLDKSGLPSDRFFAERPEGSVSTLKIQRTQQEDSAVYLCASSLEPGGEQYFGPGTRLTVT.

The sample holds a few counts of this clonotype. This chain links TRBV14 with TRBJ2-1, with D uncertain. The CDR3 covers 15 residues. Per the germline V gene, CDR1 is SGHDN and CDR2 is FVKESK. Trimming stripped 1 base from V and 3 bases from J, with 10 bases between. The CDR3: CASSQGGGNYNEQFF. The CDR3 nucleotides read TGTGCCAGCAGCCAAGGTGGCGGCAACTACAATGAGCAGTTCTTC. Full variable domain (rest looked up from reference TRBV14 and TRBJ2-1): EAGVTQFPSHSVIEKGQTVTLRCDPISGHDNLYWYRRVMGKEIKFLLHFVKESKQDESGMPNNRFLAERTGGTYSTLKVQPAELEDSGVYFCASSQGGGNYNEQFFGPGTRLTVL.

The V call is TRBV6-5, the J call TRBJ2-4; 7 bases fit TRBD1. From germline, CDR1 is MNHEY and CDR2 SVGAGI. The V gene end was trimmed by 0 bases and the J gene end by 2 bases; junction bases not matched to a gene: 7. The CDR3 is 17 amino acids. The CDR3 sequence is CASSYSFPGGTKNIQYF. The CDR3 region has the DNA TGTGCCAGCAGTTACTCTTTTCCAGGGGGAACCAAAAACATTCAGTACTTC.

The rearrangement joins TRBV6-1 to TRBJ2-7, with TRBD1 matching 9 bases. The trim removed 1 base at V and 5 bases at J, leaving 6 bases unmatched. The CDR3 spans 15 residues. CDR1 is MNHNS, CDR2 SASEGT, per germline. CDR3 loop: CASSEGDREGDEQYF. The CDR3 nucleotides read TGTGCCAGCAGTGAAGGGGACAGGGAAGGGGACGAGCAGTACTTC.

In this sample, this clonotype turned up a few times. V usage is TRBV7-2 and J usage is TRBJ1-6; D unclear. CDR1 is SGHTA, CDR2 FQGNSA, per germline. V shed 4 bases and J shed 0 bases, with 7 bases lying between them. The CDR3 loop spans 15 amino acids. The CDR3 loop reads CASSSSGSYNSPLHF. CDR3 DNA sequence: TGTGCCAGCAGCTCCTCCGGCTCCTATAATTCACCCCTCCACTTT.

As concerns this clonotype: This may arise from a read error, as a much more abundant clone is one base away. V and J are TRBV7-2 and TRBJ2-1; 10 bases agree with TRBD2. V shed 6 bases and J 2 bases; nucleotides not matched to a gene: 7. There are 16 residues in the CDR3. CDR1 is SGHTA, CDR2 FQGNSA, per germline. The CDR3 DNA is TGTGCCAGCAGTCTACTAGCGGGACGCGCCTACAATGAGCAGTTCTTC. Translated: CASSLLAGRAYNEQFF.

For this clonotype: An end of the junction differs from the germline gene, which may be a read error. The chain uses TRBV6-5 and TRBJ1-1; D remains ambiguous. The CDR3 covers 19 residues. CDR1 is MNHEY and CDR2 is SVGAGI in the germline V gene. DNA for the CDR3: TGTGCCAGCAGTTACTCGAAGAGGCCAGGTGGATGGAGTGAGACTGAAGCTATCTTT. This encodes CASSYSKRPGGWSETEAIF.

The J gene is TRBJ2-1, the V gene TRBV5-1, with D possibly being TRBD1 (6 bases). V shed 4 bases and J shed 10 bases, with 15 bases lying between them. Germline lookup yields CDR1 SGHRS and CDR2 YFSETQ. The CDR3 is made up of 13 amino acids. CDR3 in DNA: TGCGCCAGCAGCATTCAAACAGGGACAGAGCAGTTCTTC. This codes for CASSIQTGTEQFF. Looking up the rest from reference TRBV5-1 and TRBJ2-1 gives the full variable domain: KAGVTQTPRYLIKTRGQQVTLSCSPISGHRSVSWYQQTPGQGLQFLFEYFSETQRNKGNFPGRFSGRQFSNSRSEMNVSTLELGDSALYLCASSIQTGTEQFFGPGTRLTVL.

This clonotype was seen repeatedly, ten times or more. The V gene is TRBV20-1, the J gene TRBJ1-5, with D perhaps matching TRBD1 (5 bases). Trimming pared 6 bases from V and 7 bases from J, leaving 13 bases between. From germline, CDR1 is DFQATT and CDR2 SNEGSKA (reference sequence). There are 12 residues in the CDR3. CDR3 DNA: TGCAGTGCAGGGGCTTGGGGGCAGCCCCAGCATTTT. This encodes CSAGAWGQPQHF.

This chain uses TRBV7-9 with TRBJ1-2; 10 bases agree with TRBD1. J was trimmed by 6 bases and V by 4 bases; bases with no gene match: 5. The CDR3 has 14 residues. The V gene's germline CDR1 is SEHNR and CDR2 FQNEAQ (reference sequence). CDR3 region: CASSWGTGEHGYTF. CDR3 nucleotides: TGTGCCAGCAGCTGGGGGACAGGGGAGCATGGCTACACCTTC. Complete variable domain (other parts from reference TRBV7-9 and TRBJ1-2): DTGVSQNPRHKITKRGQNVTFRCDPISEHNRLYWYRQTLGQGPEFLTYFQNEAQLEKSRLLSDRFSAERPKGSFSTLEIQRTEQGDSAMYLCASSWGTGEHGYTFGSGTRLTVV.

Only a few counts were recorded for this clonotype. The V gene is TRBV6-5, the J gene TRBJ1-4; D possibly corresponds to TRBD1 (5 bases). Trimming took 8 bases from V and 0 from J, leaving 16 bases between them. The CDR3 has 16 residues. Germline V lookup: CDR1 MNHEY, CDR2 SVGAGI. The CDR3 here is CASRMGPYATNEKLFF. The CDR3 nucleotides read TGTGCCAGCCGAATGGGGCCATACGCAACTAATGAAAAACTGTTTTTT.

CDR3 sequence: CASSQELASSYEQYF. The CDR3 DNA follows: TGCGCCAGCAGCCAAGAACTAGCGAGCTCCTACGAGCAGTACTTC. This sequence joins TRBV4-1 and TRBJ2-7; 7 positions agree with TRBD2. V lost 0 bases, J lost 0 bases, and 2 bases stayed unmatched. In germline, CDR1 is MGHRA, CDR2 YSYEKL. The CDR3 spans 15 residues.

This clonotype was counted a few times. The rearrangement links TRBV7-9 to TRBJ2-1, with unresolved D. CDR1 and CDR2 from the germline V gene are SEHNR and FQNEAQ (reference sequence). This CDR3 is 12 amino acids long. The ends were cut back, 2 bases at V and 12 bases at J, with 11 bases in the middle. The DNA for the CDR3 is TGTGCCAGCAGCTTAACCCGGGCAGGGCAGTTCTTC. It encodes CASSLTRAGQFF.

V gene TRBV6-6 combines with J gene TRBJ1-4; 9 bases align to TRBD1. Germline CDR1 and CDR2: MNHNY and SVGAGI (reference sequence). J gave up 7 bases and V 2 bases, and 5 bases lay outside the gene matches. The CDR3 is 15 amino acids. The CDR3 protein is CASSYGQGQVEKLFF. The CDR3 DNA follows: TGTGCCAGCAGTTACGGACAGGGGCAGGTTGAAAAACTGTTTTTT.

This clonotype has just a few counts. This may come from a read error, since a much larger clone is one base off. V and J are TRBV5-1 and TRBJ2-1; 8 bases map to TRBD1. Trimming took 2 bases from V and 8 from J; bases not matched to a gene: 0. This CDR3 comprises 12 residues. Per the germline V gene, CDR1 is SGHRS and CDR2 is YFSETQ. The CDR3 coding sequence is TGCGCCAGCAGCTTACAGGGGGATGAGCAGTTCTTC. Translating gives CASSLQGDEQFF.

The table lists this clonotype with a few counts. The chain joins TRBV25-1 to TRBJ1-2, with D tentatively TRBD1 (6 bases). The germline V gene has CDR1 MGHDK and CDR2 SYGVNS. V lost 5 bases and J lost 4, with 11 bases in between. There are 13 residues in the CDR3. The CDR3 DNA reads as TGTGCCAGCAGTTCACAGGGCCGCTATGGCTACACCTTC. Translated: CASSSQGRYGYTF.

This clonotype was observed a few times. The chain joins TRBV5-1 to TRBJ1-1, with 8 bases identical to TRBD1. The CDR3 totals 15 residues. Germline CDR1 is SGHRS and CDR2 is YFSETQ. The J segment lost 1 base and the V segment lost 2 bases, leaving 4 bases of the junction unmatched. This CDR3 is CASSFMGQENTEAFF. DNA of the CDR3: TGCGCCAGCAGCTTTATGGGACAGGAGAACACTGAAGCTTTCTTT.

This clonotype was picked up a small number of times. V gene TRBV7-3 combines with J gene TRBJ2-7, with D unresolved. This CDR3 region has 13 residues. The germline CDR1 and CDR2 sequences are SGHTA and FQGTGA. Deletions cut 0 bases from V and 7 bases from J, with 10 bases between. As DNA, the CDR3 is TGTGCCAGCAGCTTAACCTTATTGACAGAGCAGTACTTC. Its protein is CASSLTLLTEQYF.

The chain joins TRBV20-1 to TRBJ2-7, with TRBD2 matching over 13 bases. V shed 7 bases and J 6 bases; nucleotides not matched to a gene: 3. The germline V gene encodes CDR1 DFQATT and CDR2 SNEGSKA (reference sequence). The CDR3 covers 12 residues. The CDR3 sequence is CSVGTSGAEQYF. The CDR3 coding sequence is TGCAGTGTTGGGACTAGCGGGGCCGAGCAGTACTTC.